The clone carrying this T cell receptor beta chain was detected ten times or more. The data are from a study of blood T cells in healthy people across ages. Germline assignment: CDR1 SGHRS and CDR2 YFSETQ. With 4 bases removed from V and 5 bases from J, the gap between germline ends came to 15 bases. The CDR3 runs 14 residues. Through a sample-barcoded 5' primer and a J-beta primer mix, a second PCR was run for roughly 7 to 11 cycles. TCRdb reprocessed the 5' RACE reads via MiXCR and lists one record per CDR3 protein. The sample lists about 840,000 distinct CDR3 sequences; about 28% were seen once. Separately, the same data were catalogued under a study of T cells of mothers and their children. Per that study: Unrelated mother-child pairs always had slightly, but never significantly, lower normalized overlap than related pairs.

J is TRBJ2-5 and V is TRBV5-1; D possibly corresponds to TRBD1 (6 bases). Sequencing was carried out using blood. This clonotype originated in a woman aged 40 to 49 in good health. CDR3 region: CASSERGIMETQYF. In DNA, the CDR3 is TGCGCCAGCAGCGAGAGGGGGATTATGGAGACCCAGTACTTC. Full variable domain (outside the CDR3, taken from reference TRBV5-1 and TRBJ2-5): KAGVTQTPRYLIKTRGQQVTLSCSPISGHRSVSWYQQTPGQGLQFLFEYFSETQRNKGNFPGRFSGRQFSNSRSEMNVSTLELGDSALYLCASSERGIMETQYFGPGTRLLVL.